These T cell receptor beta chains were read from a single sample in a study of blood T cell repertoires in COVID-19. Measured with immunoSEQ multiplex PCR; TCRdb has only the in-frame clones, and not every one. The sample consists of approximately 210,000 clones, approximately 80% of them appearing once. Sequenced sample: PBMCs or T cells enriched from blood (not recorded which). These receptors came from a woman aged 45-59 years with acute COVID-19. Both conserved end residues are trimmed from each CDR3. Fields, in order: V gene, CDR3 protein.

V: TRBV4-1; CDR3: ASSQGSGSIREQF
V: TRBV7-2; CDR3: ASTRDREDEKLF
V: TRBV2; CDR3: ASRRQGGNYGYT
V: TRBV6-2/TRBV6-3; CDR3: ASSHGGNEAF
V: TRBV10-3; CDR3: AISERQFSGNTIY
V: TRBV10-3; CDR3: AISETADTYQPQH
V: TRBV7-6; CDR3: ASSPSPGQGALFGYGYT
V: TRBV7-2; CDR3: ASTLGPAETQY
V: TRBV6-5; CDR3: ASSRGYNEQF
V: TRBV19; CDR3: ASSKVAGDSEQF
V: TRBV7-2; CDR3: ASSAGPGEQPQH
V: TRBV7-6; CDR3: ASSPRGLTGVSGELF
V: TRBV28; CDR3: ASSGGLAGGYEQY
V: TRBV6-5; CDR3: ASSRGQGFNEQF
V: TRBV7-8; CDR3: ASGDWSGGGSGANVLT
V: TRBV10-3; CDR3: AISTSGPQQY
V: TRBV7-9; CDR3: ASSFGRVGTDTQY
V: TRBV11-3; CDR3: ASSFPGGRGVEEQY
V: TRBV30; CDR3: AWSQAASTEAF
V: TRBV10-3; CDR3: AISGVAGFQETQY
V: TRBV9; CDR3: ASSVGPTGELF
V: TRBV7-9; CDR3: ASSLSSGPNTEAF
V: TRBV24-1; CDR3: ATSDFNTGDNEQF
V: TRBV19; CDR3: ASTIRDYGYT
V: TRBV7-8; CDR3: ASSNTGDWANYGYT
V: TRBV7-3; CDR3: ASSLKYRLEADTGELF
V: TRBV19; CDR3: ASSNQGLKSGELF
V: TRBV2; CDR3: ASSLTGDRAAYEQY
V: TRBV18; CDR3: ASSATFSGTSYGRTGELF
V: TRBV18; CDR3: ASSPQLAGAQETQY
V: TRBV2; CDR3: ARAVQGTTFGGYT
V: TRBV27; CDR3: ASRQPGGNTEAF
V: TRBV3-1/TRBV3-2; CDR3: ASSARGSLSGNTIY
V: TRBV3-1/TRBV3-2; CDR3: ASSPLGGAGGYT
V: TRBV11-2; CDR3: ASSPREGAIYEQY
V: TRBV7-2; CDR3: ASSQMVTGMNTEAF
V: TRBV28; CDR3: ASSFDRVKGQPQH
V: TRBV29-1; CDR3: SATTGGDYGYT
V: TRBV18; CDR3: ASSPGTAGGMNTEAF
V: TRBV7-9; CDR3: ASSFVRGGQNIQY
V: TRBV10-3; CDR3: AIRRTGGDTEAF
V: TRBV29-1; CDR3: SVDTGKKAKNIQY
V: TRBV19; CDR3: ASISSPGLDSHEQY
V: TRBV29-1; CDR3: SVLAAGGYGYT
V: TRBV29-1; CDR3: SVDYTGGEAF
V: TRBV5-1; CDR3: ASSLDGLAVYEQY
V: TRBV5-1; CDR3: ASRRALEEEKLF
V: TRBV11-3; CDR3: ASSFQQGYEQY
V: TRBV5-1; CDR3: ASSLGQGPYEQY
V: TRBV21-1; CDR3: ASSKAPWGPSYGYT
V: TRBV29-1; CDR3: SVVEAGDVDTQY
V: TRBV7-2; CDR3: ASSLSPGQGTETQY
V: TRBV4-3; CDR3: ASSQQKSSSSYEQY
V: TRBV5-1; CDR3: ASSPRTSGSDTGELF
V: TRBV6-5; CDR3: ASSPGTGGPGELF
V: TRBV24-1; CDR3: ATSGFGFRGGNEQF
V: TRBV4-1; CDR3: ASSQVDLGGNEQF
V: TRBV19; CDR3: ASSTRNMQGQYTEAF
V: TRBV4-3; CDR3: ASSRGAAYEQY
V: TRBV4-2; CDR3: ASSQVTGVADTQY